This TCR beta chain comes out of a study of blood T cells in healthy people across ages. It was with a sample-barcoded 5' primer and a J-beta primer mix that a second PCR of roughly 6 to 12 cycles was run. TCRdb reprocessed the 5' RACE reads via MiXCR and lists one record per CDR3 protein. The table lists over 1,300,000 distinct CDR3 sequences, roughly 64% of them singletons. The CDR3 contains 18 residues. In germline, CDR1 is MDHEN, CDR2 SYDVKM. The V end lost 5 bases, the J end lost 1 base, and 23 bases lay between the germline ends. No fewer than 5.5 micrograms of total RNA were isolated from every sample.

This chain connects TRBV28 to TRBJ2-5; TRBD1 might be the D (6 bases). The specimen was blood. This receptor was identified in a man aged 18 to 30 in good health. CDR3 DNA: TGTGCCAGCAGTCCATCAACCATGGGACAAGAGTTCCAAGAGACCCAGTACTTC. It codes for CASSPSTMGQEFQETQYF.